These T cell receptor beta chains were read from a single sample in a study of blood T cells in healthy people across ages. TCRdb analysed the 5' RACE reads with MiXCR anew, one entry per CDR3 protein. The sample carries around 1.5 million distinct CDR3 sequences, 34% recorded once. The sequencing sample was made of blood. These TCRs come from a woman in her 30s in good health. Both conserved end residues are part of each CDR3. D genes are given only for firm matches. Where a row states a size, it is once, few, many or the class of an expanded clone; other rows omit it.

d_call: .
v_call: TRBV5-1
clone_size: .
j_call: TRBJ1-2
cdr3_nt: TGCGCCAGCAGCTTAGGGTTTATATCAGCCTTTACCCTTCTAAACTATGGCTACACCTTC
cdr3_aa: CASSLGFISAFTLLNYGYTF

d_call: TRBD2
v_call: TRBV5-1
clone_size: few
j_call: TRBJ2-3
cdr3_nt: TGCGCCAGCAGCGGAGGACTAGCGGGAGGCTCCTACACAGATACGCAGTATTTT
cdr3_aa: CASSGGLAGGSYTDTQYF

d_call: .
v_call: TRBV25-1
clone_size: .
j_call: TRBJ1-2
cdr3_nt: TGTGCCAGCCGCCGGGACGGAAAAGGCTACACCTTC
cdr3_aa: CASRRDGKGYTF

d_call: TRBD2
v_call: TRBV29-1
clone_size: few
j_call: TRBJ2-1
cdr3_nt: TGCAGCGTTGCTGGGTCTAGCGGGATTAGCGAGGGGCCTGAGCAGTTCTTC
cdr3_aa: CSVAGSSGISEGPEQFF

d_call: .
v_call: TRBV20-1
clone_size: few
j_call: TRBJ1-1
cdr3_nt: TGCAGTGCTAGATTACAGGGAACTGAAGCTTTCTTT
cdr3_aa: CSARLQGTEAFF

d_call: TRBD1
v_call: TRBV7-2
clone_size: .
j_call: TRBJ1-5
cdr3_nt: TGTGCCAGCAGCTTAGTGGGGACAGAAGGTTATCAGCCCCAGCATTTT
cdr3_aa: CASSLVGTEGYQPQHF

d_call: .
v_call: TRBV10-1
clone_size: .
j_call: TRBJ2-3
cdr3_nt: TGCGCCAGCAGTGACCCTCCGGGAGCAGATACGCAGTATTTT
cdr3_aa: CASSDPPGADTQYF

d_call: TRBD2
v_call: TRBV3-1
clone_size: few
j_call: TRBJ2-5
cdr3_nt: TGTGCCAGCAGCCAAGGCCAGAAAAGGACTAGCGGAACGTACCAAGAGACCCAGTACTTC
cdr3_aa: CASSQGQKRTSGTYQETQYF

d_call: TRBD1
v_call: TRBV20-1
clone_size: many
j_call: TRBJ2-7
cdr3_nt: TGCAGTGCTGCGGACAGGGGATTCTCCTACGAGCAGTACTTC
cdr3_aa: CSAADRGFSYEQYF

d_call: .
v_call: TRBV24-1
clone_size: few
j_call: TRBJ2-3
cdr3_nt: TGTGCCACCAGTGATTCCACAGATACGCAGTATTTT
cdr3_aa: CATSDSTDTQYF

d_call: TRBD2
v_call: TRBV2
clone_size: many
j_call: TRBJ2-5
cdr3_nt: TGTGCCAGCAGTGCCCAGGAGCGGGGGGGGCAAGAGACCCAGTACTTC
cdr3_aa: CASSAQERGGQETQYF

d_call: TRBD1
v_call: TRBV9
clone_size: .
j_call: TRBJ2-7
cdr3_nt: TGTGCCAGCAGCGGACAGGGAAAGGCCTACGAGCAGTACTTC
cdr3_aa: CASSGQGKAYEQYF

d_call: TRBD2
v_call: TRBV10-1
clone_size: once
j_call: TRBJ2-2
cdr3_nt: TGCGCCAGCAGCGGGAGGCCCGACACCGGGGAGCTGTTTTTT
cdr3_aa: CASSGRPDTGELFF

d_call: .
v_call: TRBV10-3
clone_size: .
j_call: TRBJ2-7
cdr3_nt: TGTGCCGTCAGTGAATCCCTCCCCGGGCTCTCCTACAATGAGCAGTACTTC
cdr3_aa: CAVSESLPGLSYNEQYF

d_call: TRBD2
v_call: TRBV13
clone_size: few
j_call: TRBJ2-3
cdr3_nt: TGTGCCAGCAGCCCCCTCTGGTGGGCAGCGGGGGGCAACACAGATACGCAGTATTTT
cdr3_aa: CASSPLWWAAGGNTDTQYF

d_call: TRBD1
v_call: TRBV20-1
clone_size: .
j_call: TRBJ1-2
cdr3_nt: TGCAGTGCGCCAGGCCAGTCAGGGGGAGACTATGGCTACACCTTC
cdr3_aa: CSAPGQSGGDYGYTF

d_call: .
v_call: TRBV9
clone_size: .
j_call: TRBJ1-6
cdr3_nt: TGTGCCAGCAGCGTAGCTACCCAGGGAGGACCCCTCCACTTT
cdr3_aa: CASSVATQGGPLHF

d_call: .
v_call: TRBV20-1
clone_size: .
j_call: TRBJ2-1
cdr3_nt: TGCAGTGCTAGAGTTGGCCCCGACGCCTACAATGAGCAGTTCTTC
cdr3_aa: CSARVGPDAYNEQFF

d_call: .
v_call: TRBV11-2
clone_size: .
j_call: TRBJ1-6
cdr3_nt: TGTGCCAGCAGCTTAGCGGCCTCTTATAATTCACCCCTCCACTTT
cdr3_aa: CASSLAASYNSPLHF

d_call: .
v_call: TRBV27
clone_size: .
j_call: TRBJ2-7
cdr3_nt: TGTGCCAGCAGTCTCGAGACGGAACCCTACGAGCAGTACTTC
cdr3_aa: CASSLETEPYEQYF

d_call: TRBD1
v_call: TRBV4-1
clone_size: .
j_call: TRBJ2-7
cdr3_nt: TGCGCCAGCAGCCAAAGGGACAGCACCTACGAGCAGTACTTC
cdr3_aa: CASSQRDSTYEQYF

d_call: .
v_call: TRBV3-1
clone_size: .
j_call: TRBJ1-4
cdr3_nt: TGTGCCAGCAGCCCCCCGAAGAGTGAAAAACTGTTTTTT
cdr3_aa: CASSPPKSEKLFF